This entry is about one T cell receptor (beta chain). Its antigen remains unidentified. The entry originates in a study of early stage breast cancer tumors. Study-wide background: Among about twelve ER+/PR+/HER2- tumors, eight were ductal, four lobular. Around 10-fold was the mean read coverage per sample.

Germline V CDR1 and CDR2: SQVTM, ANQGSEA. This CDR3 has 13 residues. V dropped 4 bases and J dropped 8 bases, with 15 bases sitting between them. Study outcomes and limitations: Most shared enriched TCRB sequences were commonly generated ones.

The table came from immunoSEQ multiplex PCR; TCRdb's copy has only in-frame clones and leaves some out. This sample has around 48,000 clones, with about 89% found just once. The chain employs TRBV29-1 and TRBJ2-1; D possibly corresponds to TRBD1 (8 bases). Sequenced sample: blood. This receptor was obtained from a person aged 65 to 85 with breast cancer. This CDR3 is CSVAGGAGDEQFF. The CDR3, as DNA: TGCAGCGTTGCAGGGGGCGCGGGAGATGAGCAGTTCTTC.